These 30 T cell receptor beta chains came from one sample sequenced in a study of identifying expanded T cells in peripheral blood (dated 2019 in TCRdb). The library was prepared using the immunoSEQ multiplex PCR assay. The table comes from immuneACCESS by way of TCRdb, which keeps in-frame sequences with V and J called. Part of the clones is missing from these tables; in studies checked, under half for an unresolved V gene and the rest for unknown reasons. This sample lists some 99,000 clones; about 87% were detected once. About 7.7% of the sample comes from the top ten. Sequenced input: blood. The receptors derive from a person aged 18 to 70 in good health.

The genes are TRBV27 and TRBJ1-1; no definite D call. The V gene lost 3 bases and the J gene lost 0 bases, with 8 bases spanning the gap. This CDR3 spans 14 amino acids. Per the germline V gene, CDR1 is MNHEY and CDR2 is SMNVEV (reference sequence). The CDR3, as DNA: TGTGCCAGCAGTTTCCCCCTTATGAACACTGAAGCTTTCTTT. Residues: CASSFPLMNTEAFF.

CDR3 bases: TGCGCCAGCAGCTATGATAGCTGGAGAGAGCAGTACTTC. Protein: CASSYDSWREQYF. The chain combines TRBV5-1 with TRBJ2-5; D is unresolved. This CDR3 spans 13 amino acids. Germline lookup yields CDR1 SGHRS and CDR2 YFSETQ. V was clipped by 3 bases and J by 11 bases, with 17 bases between them.

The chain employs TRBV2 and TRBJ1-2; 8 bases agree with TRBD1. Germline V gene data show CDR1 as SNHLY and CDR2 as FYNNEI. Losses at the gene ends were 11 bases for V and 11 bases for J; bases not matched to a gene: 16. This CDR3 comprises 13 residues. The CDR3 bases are TGTGCCGCCTACCAGGGGGCCCCGGTCGGTTACACCTTC. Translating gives CAAYQGAPVGYTF.

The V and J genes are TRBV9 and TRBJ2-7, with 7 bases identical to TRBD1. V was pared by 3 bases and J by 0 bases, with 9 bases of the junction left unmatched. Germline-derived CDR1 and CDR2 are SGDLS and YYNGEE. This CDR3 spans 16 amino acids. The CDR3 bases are TGTGCCAGCAGCGGTGAGGACAGGTCTAGCTCCTACGAGCAGTACTTC. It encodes CASSGEDRSSSYEQYF.

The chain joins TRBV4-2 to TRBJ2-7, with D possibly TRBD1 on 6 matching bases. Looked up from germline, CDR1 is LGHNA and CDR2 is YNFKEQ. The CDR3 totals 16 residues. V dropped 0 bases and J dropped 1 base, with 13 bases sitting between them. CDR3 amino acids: CASSQDLGTNSYEQYF. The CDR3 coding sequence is TGTGCCAGCAGCCAAGATCTCGGGACAAATTCCTACGAGCAGTACTTC.

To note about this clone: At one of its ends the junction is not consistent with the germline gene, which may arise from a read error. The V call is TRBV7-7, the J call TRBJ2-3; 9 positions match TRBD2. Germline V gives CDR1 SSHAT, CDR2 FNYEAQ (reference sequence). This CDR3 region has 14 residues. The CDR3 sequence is CASSLAGSTDTQYF. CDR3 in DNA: TGTGCCAGCAGCCTAGCGGGGAGCACAGATACGCAGTATTTT. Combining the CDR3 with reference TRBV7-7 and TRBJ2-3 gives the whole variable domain GAGVSQSPRYKVTKRGQDVTLRCDPISSHATLYWYQQALGQGPEFLTYFNYEAQPDKSGLPSDRFSAERPEGSISTLTIQRTEQRDSAMYRCASSLAGSTDTQYFGPGTRLTVL.

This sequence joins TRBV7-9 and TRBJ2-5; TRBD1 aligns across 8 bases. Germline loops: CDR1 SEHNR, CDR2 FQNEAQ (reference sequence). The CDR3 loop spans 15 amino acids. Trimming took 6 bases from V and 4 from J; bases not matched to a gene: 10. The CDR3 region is CASSRTGTGTETQYF. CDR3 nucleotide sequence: TGTGCCAGCAGTCGCACCGGGACAGGAACAGAGACCCAGTACTTC.

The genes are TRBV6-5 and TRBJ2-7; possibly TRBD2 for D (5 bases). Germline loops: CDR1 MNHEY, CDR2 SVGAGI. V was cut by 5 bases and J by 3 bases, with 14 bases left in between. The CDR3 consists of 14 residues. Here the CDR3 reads CASSLREGNYEQYF. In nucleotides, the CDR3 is TGTGCCAGCAGTCTACGCGAGGGTAACTACGAGCAGTACTTC.

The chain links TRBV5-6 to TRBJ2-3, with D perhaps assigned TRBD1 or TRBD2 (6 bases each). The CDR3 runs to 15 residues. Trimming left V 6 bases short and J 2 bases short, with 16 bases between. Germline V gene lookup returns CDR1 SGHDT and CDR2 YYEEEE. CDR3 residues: CASTLQGLNTDTQYF. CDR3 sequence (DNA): TGTGCCAGCACCTTACAGGGACTCAACACAGATACGCAGTATTTT.

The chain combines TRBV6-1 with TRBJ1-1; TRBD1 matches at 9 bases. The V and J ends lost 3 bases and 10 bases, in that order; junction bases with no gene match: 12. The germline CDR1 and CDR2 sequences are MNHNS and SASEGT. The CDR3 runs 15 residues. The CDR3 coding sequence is TGTGCCAGCAGTGAGGAGAACAGGGGGCAGGTAGGAGCTTTCTTT. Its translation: CASSEENRGQVGAFF.

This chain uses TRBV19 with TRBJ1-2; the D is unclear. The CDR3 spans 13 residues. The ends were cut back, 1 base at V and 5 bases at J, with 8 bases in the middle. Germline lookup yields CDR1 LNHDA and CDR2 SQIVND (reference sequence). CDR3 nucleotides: TGTGCCAGTAGTATAGTCGGGCATTATGGCTACACCTTC. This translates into CASSIVGHYGYTF.

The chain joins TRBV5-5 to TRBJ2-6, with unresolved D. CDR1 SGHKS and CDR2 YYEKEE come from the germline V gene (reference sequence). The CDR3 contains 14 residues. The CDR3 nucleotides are TGTGCGTCGAAGGTCGGGCGTGGGGCCAACGTCCTGACTTTC. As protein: CASKVGRGANVLTF.

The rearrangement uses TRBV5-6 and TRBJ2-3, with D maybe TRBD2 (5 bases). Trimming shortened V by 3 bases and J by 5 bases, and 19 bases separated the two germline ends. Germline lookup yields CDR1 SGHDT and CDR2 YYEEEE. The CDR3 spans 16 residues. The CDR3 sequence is CASSWPVGVRVDTQYF. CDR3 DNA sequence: TGTGCCAGCAGCTGGCCCGTGGGAGTCAGAGTAGATACGCAGTATTTT. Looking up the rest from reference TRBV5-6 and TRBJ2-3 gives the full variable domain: DAGVTQSPTHLIKTRGQQVTLRCSPKSGHDTVSWYQQALGQGPQFIFQYYEEEERQRGNFPDRFSGHQFPNYSSELNVNALLLGDSALYLCASSWPVGVRVDTQYFGPGTRLTVL.

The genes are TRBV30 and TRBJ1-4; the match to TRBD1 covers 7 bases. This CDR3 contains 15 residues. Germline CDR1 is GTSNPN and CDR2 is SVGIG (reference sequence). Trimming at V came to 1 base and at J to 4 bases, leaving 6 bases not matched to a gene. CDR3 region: CAWSALTGRNEKLFF. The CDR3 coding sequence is TGTGCCTGGAGTGCCCTGACAGGGCGTAATGAAAAACTGTTTTTT.

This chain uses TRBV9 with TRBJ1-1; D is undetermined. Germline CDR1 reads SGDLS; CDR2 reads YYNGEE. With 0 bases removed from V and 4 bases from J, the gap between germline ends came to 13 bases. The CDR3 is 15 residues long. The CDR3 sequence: CASSVGGPPGTEAFF. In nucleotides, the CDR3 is TGTGCCAGCAGCGTAGGAGGGCCACCGGGCACTGAAGCTTTCTTT. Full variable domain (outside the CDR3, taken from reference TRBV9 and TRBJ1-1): DSGVTQTPKHLITATGQRVTLRCSPRSGDLSVYWYQQSLDQGLQFLIQYYNGEERAKGNILERFSAQQFPDLHSELNLSSLELGDSALYFCASSVGGPPGTEAFFGQGTRLTVV.

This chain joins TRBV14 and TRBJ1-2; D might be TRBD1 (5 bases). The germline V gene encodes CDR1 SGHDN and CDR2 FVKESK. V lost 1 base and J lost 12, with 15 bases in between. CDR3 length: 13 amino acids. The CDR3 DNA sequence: TGTGCCAGCAGCCAAGGACAGTGGCTCCTTCACACCTTC. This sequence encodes CASSQGQWLLHTF.

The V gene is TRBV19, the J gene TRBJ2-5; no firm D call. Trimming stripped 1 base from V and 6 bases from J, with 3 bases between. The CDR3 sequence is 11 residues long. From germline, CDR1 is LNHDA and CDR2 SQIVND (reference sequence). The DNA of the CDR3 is TGTGCCAGTAGTATAGCCCAGACCCAGTACTTC. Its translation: CASSIAQTQYF.

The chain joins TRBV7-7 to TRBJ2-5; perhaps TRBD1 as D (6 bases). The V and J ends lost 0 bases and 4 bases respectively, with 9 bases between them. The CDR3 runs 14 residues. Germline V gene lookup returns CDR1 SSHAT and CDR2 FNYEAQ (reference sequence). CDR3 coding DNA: TGTGCCAGCAGCTTAGCTACAGGGTTAGAGACCCAGTACTTC. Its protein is CASSLATGLETQYF.

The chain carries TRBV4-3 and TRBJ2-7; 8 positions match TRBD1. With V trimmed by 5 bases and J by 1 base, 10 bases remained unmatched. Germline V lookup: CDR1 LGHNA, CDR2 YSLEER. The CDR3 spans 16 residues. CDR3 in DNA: TGCGCCAGCAGCTTCTCCGGGACAGGAGAATCCTACGAGCAGTACTTC. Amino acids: CASSFSGTGESYEQYF.

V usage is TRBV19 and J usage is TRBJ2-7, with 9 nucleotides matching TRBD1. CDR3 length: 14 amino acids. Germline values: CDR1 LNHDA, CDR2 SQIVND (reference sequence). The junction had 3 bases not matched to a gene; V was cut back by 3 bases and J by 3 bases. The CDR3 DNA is TGTGCCAGTAGTATGAGGACAGGGGTCTACGAGCAGTACTTC. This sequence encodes CASSMRTGVYEQYF. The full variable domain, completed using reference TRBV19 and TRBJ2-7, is DGGITQSPKYLFRKEGQNVTLSCEQNLNHDAMYWYRQDPGQGLRLIYYSQIVNDFQKGDIAEGYSVSREKKESFPLTVTSAQKNPTAFYLCASSMRTGVYEQYFGPGTRLTVT.

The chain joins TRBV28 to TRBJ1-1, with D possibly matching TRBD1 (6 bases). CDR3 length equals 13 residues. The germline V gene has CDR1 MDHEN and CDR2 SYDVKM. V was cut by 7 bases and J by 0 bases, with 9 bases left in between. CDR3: CASTRGMNTEAFF. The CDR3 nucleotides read TGTGCCAGCACCAGGGGTATGAACACTGAAGCTTTCTTT.

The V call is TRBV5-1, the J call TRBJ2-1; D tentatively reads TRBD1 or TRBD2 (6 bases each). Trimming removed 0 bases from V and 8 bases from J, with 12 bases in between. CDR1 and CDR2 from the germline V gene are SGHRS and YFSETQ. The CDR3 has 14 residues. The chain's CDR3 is CASSLAAGHYEQFF. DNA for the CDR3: TGCGCCAGCAGCTTGGCTGCGGGACATTATGAGCAGTTCTTC. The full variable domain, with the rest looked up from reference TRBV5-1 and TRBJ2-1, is KAGVTQTPRYLIKTRGQQVTLSCSPISGHRSVSWYQQTPGQGLQFLFEYFSETQRNKGNFPGRFSGRQFSNSRSEMNVSTLELGDSALYLCASSLAAGHYEQFFGPGTRLTVL.

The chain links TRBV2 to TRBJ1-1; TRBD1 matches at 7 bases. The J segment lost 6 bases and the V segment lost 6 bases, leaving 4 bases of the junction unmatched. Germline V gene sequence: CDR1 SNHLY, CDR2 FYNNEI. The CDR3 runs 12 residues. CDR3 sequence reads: CASSPDRAEAFF. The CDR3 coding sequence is TGTGCCAGCAGCCCCGACAGGGCTGAAGCTTTCTTT.

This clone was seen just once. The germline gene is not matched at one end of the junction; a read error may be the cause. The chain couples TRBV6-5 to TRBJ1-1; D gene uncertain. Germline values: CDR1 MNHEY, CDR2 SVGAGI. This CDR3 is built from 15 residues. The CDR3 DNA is TGTGCCAGCAGTGACTCCCGAGGGAGGAACACTGAAGCTTTCTTT. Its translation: CASSDSRGRNTEAFF.

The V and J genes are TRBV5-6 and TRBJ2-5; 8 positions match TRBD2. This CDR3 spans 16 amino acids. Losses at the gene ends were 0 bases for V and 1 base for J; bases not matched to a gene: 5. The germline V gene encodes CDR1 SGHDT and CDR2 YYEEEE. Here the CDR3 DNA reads TGTGCCAGCAGCTTGGGGGCGGGGGGCCCCCAAGAGACCCAGTACTTC. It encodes CASSLGAGGPQETQYF.

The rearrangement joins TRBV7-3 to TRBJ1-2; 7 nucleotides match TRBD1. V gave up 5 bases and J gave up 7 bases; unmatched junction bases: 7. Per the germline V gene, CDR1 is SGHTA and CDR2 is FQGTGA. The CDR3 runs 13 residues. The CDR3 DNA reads TGTGCCAGCAGCCTCACATACAGGGGTGGCTACACCTTC. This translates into CASSLTYRGGYTF.

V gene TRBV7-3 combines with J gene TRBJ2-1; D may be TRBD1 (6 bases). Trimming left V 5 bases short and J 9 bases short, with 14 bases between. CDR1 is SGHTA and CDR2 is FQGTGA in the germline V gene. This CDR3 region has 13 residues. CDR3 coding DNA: TGTGCCAGCAGCCAAGGACCAGGGGCTGAGCAGTTCTTC. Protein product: CASSQGPGAEQFF.

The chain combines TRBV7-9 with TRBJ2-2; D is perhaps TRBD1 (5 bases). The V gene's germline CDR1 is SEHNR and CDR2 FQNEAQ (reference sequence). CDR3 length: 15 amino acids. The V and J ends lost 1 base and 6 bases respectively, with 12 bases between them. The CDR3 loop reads CASSLEGIVAGELFF. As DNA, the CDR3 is TGTGCCAGCAGCTTAGAGGGGATAGTGGCCGGGGAGCTGTTTTTT.

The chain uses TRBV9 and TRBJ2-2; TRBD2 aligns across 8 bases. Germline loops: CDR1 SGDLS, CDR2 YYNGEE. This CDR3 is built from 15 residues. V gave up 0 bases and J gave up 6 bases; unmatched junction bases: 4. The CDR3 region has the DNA TGTGCCAGCAGCGTAGTGTTAGCGGGATCCGGGGAGCTGTTTTTT. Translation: CASSVVLAGSGELFF.

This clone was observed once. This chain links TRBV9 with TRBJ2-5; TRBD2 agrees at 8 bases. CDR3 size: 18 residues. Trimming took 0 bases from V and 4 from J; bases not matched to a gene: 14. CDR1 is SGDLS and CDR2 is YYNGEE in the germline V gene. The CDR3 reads CASSVAGLGLAGSETQYF. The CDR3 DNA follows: TGTGCCAGCAGCGTAGCGGGTTTGGGATTAGCGGGGTCAGAGACCCAGTACTTC.